The present T cell receptor (beta chain) was sequenced within a study of blood T cell repertoires in COVID-19. Across the study: Collection of acute and convalescent COVID-19 samples took place in the United States, Italy and Spain. T cells, B-cell-depleted T cells, or PBMCs supplied cDNA or gDNA.

V gave up 0 bases and J gave up 5 bases; unmatched junction bases: 11. This CDR3 region has 16 residues. Germline V gives CDR1 SGDLS, CDR2 YYNGEE. In the original workflow: Reference gene primer amplification in the assay estimated nucleated cell counts. Measured with immunoSEQ multiplex PCR; TCRdb has only the in-frame clones, and not every one. Clone size and the V and J calls come from that table; the DNA yielded D and trimming. The sample has about 170,000 clones, around 84% seen once. The clonotype originates from a human donor with acute or convalescent COVID-19. The donor label of this sample is uncertain. V gene TRBV9 combines with J gene TRBJ2-7; 7 bases fit TRBD1. Sequenced material: peripheral blood. CDR3 loop: CASSVGSTGAGNEQYF. Here the CDR3 DNA reads TGTGCCAGCAGCGTAGGTAGTACAGGGGCTGGGAACGAGCAGTACTTC.